A selection of T cell receptor beta chains follows, all from one sample in a study of blood T cell repertoires in COVID-19. Sequenced by immunoSEQ multiplex PCR; TCRdb stores in-frame clones only, minus some. The sample comprises under 400,000 clones, roughly 90% of which are singletons, and approximately 0.97% rests with the top ten. Sequencing used PBMCs or T cells enriched from blood (not recorded which). The receptors stem from a woman aged 25 to 45 who had been exposed to COVID-19. Both conserved end residues are part of each CDR3. D genes are given only for firm matches. Clone size is shown for a subset of rows, as once, few, many or a class of expanded clone.

v_call	d_call	clone_size	j_call	cdr3_nt	cdr3_aa
TRBV19	NA	few	TRBJ1-1	TGTGCCAGTAGTATTTCGGGGAACACTGAAGCTTTCTTT	CASSISGNTEAFF
TRBV18	NA	few	TRBJ1-1	TGTGCCAGCTCACGTGGGCTGCCTGAAGCTTTCTTT	CASSRGLPEAFF
TRBV9	NA	NA	TRBJ1-6	TGTGCCAGCAGCGTAGGGTTGGGAGATAATTCACCCCTCCACTTT	CASSVGLGDNSPLHF
TRBV27	NA	few	TRBJ2-5	TGTGCCAGCAGTTCTCAAGAGACCCAGTACTTC	CASSSQETQYF
TRBV18	TRBD2	NA	TRBJ2-7	TGTGCCAGCTCACAACCCGTAGGACTAGCGGAATCCTACGAGCAGTACTTC	CASSQPVGLAESYEQYF
TRBV19	NA	NA	TRBJ1-1	TGTGCCAGTAGCGCCGGGAACACTGAAGCTTTCTTT	CASSAGNTEAFF
TRBV7-3	NA	NA	TRBJ1-1	TGTGCCAGCAGCTCGGGGGGCAGTAAGAACACTGAAGCTTTCTTT	CASSSGGSKNTEAFF
TRBV28	TRBD1	NA	TRBJ1-1	TGTGCCAGCAGTTTAAGGACAGGGGGCACTGAAGCTTTCTTT	CASSLRTGGTEAFF
TRBV28	TRBD1	few	TRBJ1-4	TGTGCCAGCGCCTGGCGGGACAGTGATGAAAAACTGTTTTTT	CASAWRDSDEKLFF
TRBV27	TRBD1	NA	TRBJ1-5	TGTGCCAGCAGTTTAGTAGGACGCGGGGACAGGGAAAATCAGCCCCAGCATTTT	CASSLVGRGDRENQPQHF
TRBV28	NA	NA	TRBJ1-4	TGTGCCAGCAGAGAGAAGGGGGAAAAACTGTTTTTT	CASREKGEKLFF
TRBV10-3	TRBD1	NA	TRBJ2-4	TGTGCCATCAGTGACCCCGGACAGGGCGGACTAGCCAAAAACATTCAGTACTTC	CAISDPGQGGLAKNIQYF
TRBV28	NA	NA	TRBJ1-2	TGTGCCAGCAGACGCCTTGGGGTGACAGCTTATGGCTACACCTTC	CASRRLGVTAYGYTF
TRBV11-1	NA	NA	TRBJ1-3	TGTGCCAGCAGCGGTCGACAGTTACGCTCTGGAAACACCATATATTTT	CASSGRQLRSGNTIYF
TRBV5-8	TRBD1	NA	TRBJ1-2	TGTGCCAGCAGACCGACAGGGCATGGCTACACCTTC	CASRPTGHGYTF
TRBV19	TRBD2	once	TRBJ2-7	TGTGCCACCACGAGAGCTAGCGGGAGTTTCTACGAGCAGTACTTC	CATTRASGSFYEQYF
TRBV2	NA	NA	TRBJ2-1	TGTGCCAGCAGAAAAAACCGGGACTTAGCCTACAATGAGCAGTTCTTC	CASRKNRDLAYNEQFF
TRBV27	NA	NA	TRBJ1-3	TGTGCCAGCAGAGCAGGGGTCGGAAACACCATATATTTT	CASRAGVGNTIYF